The present T cell receptor beta chain was sequenced within a study of blood T cell repertoires in COVID-19. V was clipped by 4 bases and J by 7 bases, with 10 bases between them. CDR3 length: 13 amino acids. The germline gives CDR1 SGHVS, CDR2 FQNEAQ. TCRdb keeps only in-frame clones here, not all; method: immunoSEQ multiplex PCR. This table has roughly 330,000 clones, approximately 90% appearing once. The V call is TRBV7-8, the J call TRBJ1-4; D is unresolved. This sequence originates from a woman aged 18-35 years who had recovered from COVID-19. Sequencing input: PBMCs or T cells enriched from blood (not recorded which). The CDR3 DNA sequence: TGTGCCAGCAGCTCTCGACGGAGTGAAAAACTGTTTTTT. This sequence encodes CASSSRRSEKLFF.